The 10 T cell receptor beta chains given below trace back to one sample, sequenced in a study of blood T cell repertoires in COVID-19 (dated by TCRdb to 2020 to 2021). Libraries were built with the immunoSEQ multiplex PCR assay. In TCRdb, the immuneACCESS table is reduced to in-frame sequences with V and J assigned. These tables do not hold every clone; where another copy was compared, an unresolved V gene accounts for under half, and the others remain unexplained. In all, the sample holds fewer than 250,000 clones, and approximately 85% of those were seen once. The ten biggest clones cover approximately 8.6% of the sample. Sequencing was done on a sample of PBMCs or T cells enriched from blood (not recorded which). Source of these receptors: a woman between 45 and 60 years old with acute COVID-19.

The chain carries TRBV18 and TRBJ1-5; no reliable D call. Trimming left V 3 bases short and J 4 bases short, with 4 bases between. In germline, CDR1 is KGHSH, CDR2 LQKENI. This CDR3 spans 12 amino acids. CDR3 sequence: CASSPSNQPQHF. The CDR3 DNA reads TGTGCCAGCTCACCGTCAAATCAGCCCCAGCATTTT.

The table lists this clone with a count of one. This chain joins TRBV19 and TRBJ1-6; D gene ambiguous. Germline V lookup: CDR1 LNHDA, CDR2 SQIVND (reference sequence). V was cut by 6 bases and J by 6 bases, with 12 bases left in between. The CDR3 consists of 14 residues. This CDR3 reads CASRPLGANSPLHF. The CDR3 bases are TGTGCCAGTAGGCCTCTCGGAGCTAATTCACCCCTCCACTTT.

The chain recombines TRBV27 with TRBJ1-2; TRBD1 matches at 7 bases. This CDR3 spans 14 amino acids. The V and J ends lost 6 bases and 8 bases, in that order; junction bases with no gene match: 12. CDR1 is MNHEY, CDR2 SMNVEV, per germline (reference sequence). For the CDR3, the DNA is TGTGCCAGCAGATATTCGACAGGGCAAAGCGGCTACACCTTC. It encodes CASRYSTGQSGYTF.

The gene calls are TRBV7-3 and TRBJ1-1; D remains unclear. The CDR3 runs to 15 residues. Germline V lookup: CDR1 SGHTA, CDR2 FQGTGA. Trimming took off 5 bases at V and 1 base at J, with 14 bases between the two ends. As DNA, the CDR3 is TGTGCCAGCAGCCCAAACGGACGGGGGAACACTGAAGCTTTCTTT. Translating it yields CASSPNGRGNTEAFF.

The CDR3 loop is CASSRTGGKYGYTF. The CDR3 nucleotides read TGTGCCAGCAGCCGGACAGGGGGAAAATATGGCTACACCTTC. V and J are TRBV7-9 and TRBJ1-2, with 10 bases identical to TRBD1. This CDR3 has 14 residues. Germline V lookup: CDR1 SEHNR, CDR2 FQNEAQ (reference sequence). J was trimmed by 5 bases and V by 5 bases; bases with no gene match: 5.

This clone was seen a few times. The sample has other DNA sequences that encode this CDR3 too. The gene calls are TRBV10-3 and TRBJ2-5, with 8 bases aligning to TRBD1. CDR3 length: 14 amino acids. The J segment lost 4 bases and the V segment lost 0 bases, leaving 1 base of the junction unmatched. From germline, CDR1 is ENHRY and CDR2 SYGVKD. The CDR3 nucleotides read TGTGCCATCAGTGAGTCGACAGGGGCAGAGACCCAGTACTTC. It specifies CAISESTGAETQYF.

The rearrangement uses TRBV30 and TRBJ2-7; 9 bases are shared with TRBD1. CDR1 GTSNPN and CDR2 SVGIG come from the germline V gene (reference sequence). J gave up 10 bases and V 4 bases, and 11 bases lay outside the gene matches. The CDR3 runs 13 residues. The CDR3 region has the DNA TGTGCCTGGAAGGTAAGCCCGGACAGGGGCCAGTACTTC. It codes for CAWKVSPDRGQYF.

The chain couples TRBV18 to TRBJ2-7, with D maybe TRBD1 (5 bases). Looked up from germline, CDR1 is KGHSH and CDR2 is LQKENI. With 5 bases removed from V and 6 bases from J, the gap between germline ends came to 8 bases. This CDR3 has 11 amino acids. The CDR3, as DNA: TGTGCCAGCTCAAAAGACAGCGAGCAGTACTTC. It encodes CASSKDSEQYF. Looking up the rest from reference TRBV18 and TRBJ2-7 gives the full variable domain: NAGVMQNPRHLVRRRGQEARLRCSPMKGHSHVYWYRQLPEEGLKFMVYLQKENIIDESGMPKERFSAEFPKEGPSILRIQQVVRGDSAAYFCASSKDSEQYFGPGTRLTVT.

This chain uses TRBV9 with TRBJ1-2, with 8 bases lining up with TRBD1. Trimming at V came to 7 bases and at J to 4 bases, leaving 6 bases not matched to a gene. Per germline, CDR1 SGDLS and CDR2 YYNGEE. The CDR3 is 13 amino acids. The CDR3 coding sequence is TGTGCCAGCGTAGCACAGGGGGGCTATGGCTACACCTTC. Its translation is CASVAQGGYGYTF.

The chain carries TRBV6-5 and TRBJ1-4; 10 nucleotides match TRBD1. V shed 2 bases and J 7 bases; nucleotides not matched to a gene: 7. CDR1 is MNHEY, CDR2 SVGAGI, per germline. The CDR3 runs 16 residues. The CDR3 protein is CASSYLTGGYPEKLFF. The CDR3 DNA reads as TGTGCCAGCAGTTACCTGACAGGGGGCTATCCTGAAAAACTGTTTTTT.